This TCR beta chain comes out of a study of T cell changes during pregnancy in multiple sclerosis. The CDR3 runs 14 residues. From germline, CDR1 is MNHNS and CDR2 SASEGT. V lost 10 bases and J lost 4, with 17 bases in between. Data came from immunoSEQ multiplex PCR; TCRdb stores just in-frame clones and leaves some out. Of 42,000 or so clones listed, nearly 90% are singletons. This clonotype originated in a female donor with multiple sclerosis, enrolled in a pregnancy study. Specimen: CD4+ T cells from peripheral blood mononuclear cells, collected after pregnancy. J is TRBJ1-5 and V is TRBV6-1; maybe TRBD1 (6 bases). In DNA form, the CDR3 reads TGTGCCACTAACAGGGCAAACTTGAATCAGCCCCAGCATTTT. Translating it yields CATNRANLNQPQHF.